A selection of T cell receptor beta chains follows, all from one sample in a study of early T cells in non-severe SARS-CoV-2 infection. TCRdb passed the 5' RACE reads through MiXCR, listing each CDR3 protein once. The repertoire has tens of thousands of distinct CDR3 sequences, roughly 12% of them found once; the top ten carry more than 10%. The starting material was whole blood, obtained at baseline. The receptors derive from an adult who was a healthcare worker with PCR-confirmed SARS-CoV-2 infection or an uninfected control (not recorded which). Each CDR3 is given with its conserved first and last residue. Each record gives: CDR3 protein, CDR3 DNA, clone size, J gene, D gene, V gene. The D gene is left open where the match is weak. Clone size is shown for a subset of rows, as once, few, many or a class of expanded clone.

cdr3_aa: CASSLPGNTIYF
cdr3_nt: TGTGCCAGCAGCCTACCAGGAAACACCATATATTTT
clone_size: few
j_call: TRBJ1-3
d_call: NA
v_call: TRBV3-1

cdr3_aa: CASALTGSGANVLTF
cdr3_nt: TGTGCCAGCGCTTTAACGGGCTCTGGGGCCAACGTCCTGACTTTC
clone_size: NA
j_call: TRBJ2-6
d_call: NA
v_call: TRBV6-6

cdr3_aa: CASSQGTGGNEKLFF
cdr3_nt: TGCGCCAGCAGCCAAGGGACAGGGGGGAATGAAAAACTGTTTTTT
clone_size: few
j_call: TRBJ1-4
d_call: TRBD1
v_call: TRBV4-1

cdr3_aa: CASSLGAGGVGTEAFF
cdr3_nt: TGTGCCAGCAGCCTTGGGGCAGGGGGCGTGGGAACTGAAGCTTTCTTT
clone_size: few
j_call: TRBJ1-1
d_call: TRBD1
v_call: TRBV7-8

cdr3_aa: CASGINEQFF
cdr3_nt: TGTGCCAGCGGTATCAATGAGCAGTTCTTC
clone_size: NA
j_call: TRBJ2-1
d_call: NA
v_call: TRBV6-2/TRBV6-3

cdr3_aa: CSVEVAGGNTEAFF
cdr3_nt: TGCAGCGTCGAGGTCGCAGGCGGAAACACTGAAGCTTTCTTT
clone_size: NA
j_call: TRBJ1-1
d_call: NA
v_call: TRBV29-1

cdr3_aa: CASSTQQGNLEAFF
cdr3_nt: TGTGCCAGCTCCACCCAACAGGGGAATCTTGAAGCTTTCTTT
clone_size: NA
j_call: TRBJ1-1
d_call: TRBD1
v_call: TRBV12-3/TRBV12-4

cdr3_aa: CASSPSGHTDTQYF
cdr3_nt: TGTGCCAGCTCACCATCGGGCCACACAGATACGCAGTATTTT
clone_size: NA
j_call: TRBJ2-3
d_call: NA
v_call: TRBV18

cdr3_aa: CASTSYYAGDGYTF
cdr3_nt: TGTGCCAGCACATCCTATTATGCAGGGGATGGCTACACCTTC
clone_size: many
j_call: TRBJ1-2
d_call: NA
v_call: TRBV28

cdr3_aa: CATSRINSPLHF
cdr3_nt: TGTGCCACCAGCAGAATAAATTCACCCCTCCACTTT
clone_size: NA
j_call: TRBJ1-6
d_call: NA
v_call: TRBV15

cdr3_aa: CARDRDNTEAFF
cdr3_nt: TGTGCCAGAGACAGGGATAACACTGAAGCTTTCTTT
clone_size: many
j_call: TRBJ1-1
d_call: TRBD1
v_call: TRBV6-4

cdr3_aa: CSVAATNTGELFF
cdr3_nt: TGCAGTGTAGCAGCCACGAACACCGGGGAGCTGTTTTTT
clone_size: many
j_call: TRBJ2-2
d_call: NA
v_call: TRBV20-1

cdr3_aa: CASSLEKGLKPQHF
cdr3_nt: TGTGCCAGCAGCTTAGAGAAGGGGCTGAAGCCCCAGCATTTT
clone_size: few
j_call: TRBJ1-5
d_call: NA
v_call: TRBV7-2

cdr3_aa: CASSRLNQPQHF
cdr3_nt: TGTGCCAGCAGCCGACTGAATCAGCCCCAGCATTTT
clone_size: NA
j_call: TRBJ1-5
d_call: NA
v_call: TRBV28